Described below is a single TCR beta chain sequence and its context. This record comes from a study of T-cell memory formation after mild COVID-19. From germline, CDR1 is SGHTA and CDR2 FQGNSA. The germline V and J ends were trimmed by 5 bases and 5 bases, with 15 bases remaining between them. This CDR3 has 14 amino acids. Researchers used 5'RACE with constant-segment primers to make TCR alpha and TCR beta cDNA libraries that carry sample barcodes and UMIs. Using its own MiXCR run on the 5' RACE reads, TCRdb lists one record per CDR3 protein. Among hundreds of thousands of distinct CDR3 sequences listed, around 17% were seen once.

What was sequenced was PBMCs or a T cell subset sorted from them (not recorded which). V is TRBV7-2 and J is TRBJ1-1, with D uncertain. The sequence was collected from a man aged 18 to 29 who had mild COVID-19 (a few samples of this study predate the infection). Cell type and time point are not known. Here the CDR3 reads CASSLGPGMTEAFF. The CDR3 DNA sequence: TGTGCCAGCAGCCTCGGGCCGGGGATGACTGAAGCTTTCTTT.